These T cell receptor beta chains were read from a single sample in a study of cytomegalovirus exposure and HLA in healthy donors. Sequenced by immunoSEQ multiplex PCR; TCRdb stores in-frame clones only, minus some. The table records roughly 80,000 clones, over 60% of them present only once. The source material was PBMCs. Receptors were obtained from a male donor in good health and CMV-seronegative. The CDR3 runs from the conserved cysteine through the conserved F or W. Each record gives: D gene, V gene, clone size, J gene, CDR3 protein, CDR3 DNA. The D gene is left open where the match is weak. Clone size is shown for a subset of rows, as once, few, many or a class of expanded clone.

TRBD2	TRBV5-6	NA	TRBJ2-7	CASSLPGLAGANEQYF	TGTGCCAGCAGCTTACCCGGACTAGCGGGAGCTAACGAGCAGTACTTC
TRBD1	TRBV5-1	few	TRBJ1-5	CASSLGTGLNQPQNF	TGCGCCAGCAGCTTGGGGACAGGGCTCAATCAGCCCCAGAATTTT
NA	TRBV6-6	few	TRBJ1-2	CASSPRPGSGYTF	TGTGCCAGCAGCCCCAGACCGGGGTCGGGCTACACCTTC
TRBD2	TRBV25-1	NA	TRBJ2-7	CASSDTLAGSYEQYF	TGTGCCAGCAGTGATACCCTAGCGGGCTCCTACGAGCAGTACTTC
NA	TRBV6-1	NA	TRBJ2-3	CASSPDFSSTDTQYF	TGTGCCAGCAGCCCTGACTTCTCAAGCACAGATACGCAGTATTTT
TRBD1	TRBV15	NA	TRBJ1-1	CATTDDRGLRMNTEAFF	TGTGCCACCACCGACGACAGGGGGCTACGGATGAACACTGAAGCTTTCTTT
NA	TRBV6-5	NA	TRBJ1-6	CASMRSDSPLHF	TGTGCCAGCATGCGGAGTGATTCACCCCTCCACTTT
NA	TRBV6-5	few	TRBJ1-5	CASRKKGGGGQPQHF	TGTGCCAGCAGAAAAAAGGGGGGGGGCGGACAGCCCCAGCATTTT
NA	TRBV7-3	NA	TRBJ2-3	CASSTPSADTQYF	TGTGCCAGCAGCACGCCTAGCGCAGATACGCAGTATTTT
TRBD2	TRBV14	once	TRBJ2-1	CASSLAGGRDEQFF	TGTGCCAGCAGCCTAGCGGGAGGGCGCGATGAGCAGTTCTTC
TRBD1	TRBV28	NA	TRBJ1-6	CAGQGLSSNSPLHF	TGTGCCGGACAGGGTTTATCTAGTAATTCACCCCTCCACTTT
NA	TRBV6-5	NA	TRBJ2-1	CASSPTLASNEQFF	TGTGCCAGCAGTCCGACACTAGCCTCCAATGAGCAGTTCTTC
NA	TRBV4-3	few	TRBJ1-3	CASSRPESGNTIYF	TGCGCCAGCAGCCGCCCGGAGAGTGGGAACACCATATATTTT
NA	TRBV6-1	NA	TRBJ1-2	CASIVQGGAGGYTF	TGTGCCAGCATAGTTCAGGGAGGAGCGGGGGGCTACACCTTC
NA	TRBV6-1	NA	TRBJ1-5	CASSDQGYNQPQNF	TGTGCCAGCAGTGATCAGGGATACAATCAGCCCCAGAATTTT
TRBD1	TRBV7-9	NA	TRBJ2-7	CASSLAGTGDYEQYF	TGTGCCAGCAGCTTAGCCGGGACAGGGGACTACGAGCAGTACTTC
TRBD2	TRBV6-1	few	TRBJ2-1	CASSEASPSGSLRNEQFF	TGTGCCAGCAGTGAAGCGTCCCCTAGCGGATCGCTTCGCAATGAGCAGTTCTTC
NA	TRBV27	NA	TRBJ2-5	CASSPSEGWETQYF	TGTGCCAGCAGCCCTAGCGAGGGGTGGGAGACCCAGTACTTC
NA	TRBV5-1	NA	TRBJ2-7	CASSLKVNRDFNHEQYF	TGCGCCAGCAGCTTGAAGGTGAACCGGGACTTCAACCACGAGCAGTACTTC
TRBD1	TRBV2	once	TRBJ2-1	CASSSGQGTNEQFF	TGTGCCAGCAGCTCGGGACAGGGAACCAATGAGCAGTTCTTC
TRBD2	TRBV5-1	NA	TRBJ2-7	CASSRGTSGTGANSYEQYF	TGCGCCAGCAGCCGCGGGACTAGCGGAACCGGGGCAAATTCCTACGAGCAGTACTTC
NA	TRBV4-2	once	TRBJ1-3	CASSKGDTGFGNTIYF	TGTGCCAGCAGCAAGGGAGATACAGGGTTTGGAAACACCATATATTTT